The clone carrying this T cell receptor beta chain appeared a few times. What it recognizes is unknown. Reverse transcription of all isolated RNA meant that expressed TCRB transcripts were sequenced. The table came from immunoSEQ multiplex PCR; TCRdb's copy has only in-frame clones and leaves some out. The table has more than 150,000 clones, 7% to 9.5% seen once. The data derive from a study of beta chain features in type 1 diabetes. Study at large: Regarding age, gender and cell yields, patients proved similar to healthy donors.

The purity of all sorted populations exceeded 98%. Trimming removed 3 bases from V and 6 bases from J, with 8 bases in between. The CDR3 has 13 amino acids. The germline V gene encodes CDR1 SGHTA and CDR2 FQGTGA. Broader study findings: Type 1 diabetes patients showed a moderate but significant shortening of TCRB CDR3s in all four CD4+ subsets. Patients showed naive, central memory and Treg TCRB repertoires that appeared more similar than those of healthy donors. There were fewer insertions and more deletions at the VDJ junctions of type 1 diabetes patients.

The sequence came from a woman under 40 with type 1 diabetes. V usage is TRBV7-3 and J usage is TRBJ2-2, with a possible D match to TRBD1 (5 bases). The sequenced material came from central memory CD4+ T cells from blood. The CDR3 loop is CASSFTTAGELFF. The CDR3 coding sequence is TGTGCCAGCAGCTTCACGACAGCCGGGGAGCTGTTTTTT.